One and the same sample provided the 3 T cell receptor beta chains below, sequenced in a study of shared clonotypes between healthy human individuals. Clones were read by immunoSEQ multiplex PCR, and TCRdb kept only the in-frame ones, dropping some. The sample contains more than 1,200,000 clones, about 98.5% of which appear only once. The sample taken for sequencing was naive CD4+ T cells sorted from blood. Regarding subset: CD45RA+ positively selected. The receptor set was obtained from a man in his thirties or forties in good health.

The CDR3 spells CASSQQGGETQYF. The CDR3, as DNA: TGTGCCAGCTCACAACAGGGCGGGGAGACCCAGTACTTC. The chain links TRBV18 to TRBJ2-5; D may be TRBD1 (6 bases). Trimming took off 4 bases at V and 5 bases at J, with 11 bases between the two ends. Germline CDR1 KGHSH, CDR2 LQKENI. This CDR3 is built from 13 residues.

CDR3: CASSLLGYTGELFF. In DNA, the CDR3 is TGCGCCAGCAGCTTGTTAGGGTACACCGGGGAGCTGTTTTTT. The chain links TRBV5-1 to TRBJ2-2; D unclear. The CDR3 spans 14 residues. Trimming removed 1 base from V and 3 bases from J, with 7 bases in between. The germline CDR1 and CDR2 sequences are SGHRS and YFSETQ.

J is TRBJ2-6 and V is TRBV7-9, with D perhaps TRBD1 or TRBD2 (5 bases each). The CDR3 runs to 19 residues. Germline V gene sequence: CDR1 SEHNR, CDR2 FQNEAQ (reference sequence). With 3 bases removed from V and 6 bases from J, the gap between germline ends came to 24 bases. CDR3 DNA sequence: TGTGCCAGCAGCTTGGGTGGGTTCGGGACGGGTTGGTCGGCCAACGTCCTGACTTTC. This sequence encodes CASSLGGFGTGWSANVLTF.